This T cell receptor beta chain was recovered during a study of Ad26.COV2.S vaccination and SARS-CoV-2 variants. Treatment indicated: some 20 received Ad26.COV2.S at low or high dose, single or two shots; about 5 received placebo; per-sample allocation not given. The samples were gathered on day 63 after the first injection of vaccine or placebo. The CDR3 extends over 14 amino acids. CDR1 is SGHTS and CDR2 is YDEGEE in the germline V gene. V shed 4 bases, J shed 0 bases, and the junction held 3 bases outside the gene matches. The assay was immunoSEQ multiplex PCR, and TCRdb's table has in-frame clones only and misses some. Here the sample spans about 480,000 clones, around 88% being singletons.

V and J are TRBV5-8 and TRBJ1-2, with 7 bases aligning to TRBD1. Specimen: peripheral blood, collected in a trial of Ad26.COV2.S vaccine versus placebo. This clonotype was sampled from a person between 18 and 65 years old who received the Ad26.COV2.S COVID-19 vaccine or a placebo. CDR3 bases: TGTGCCAGCAGCCGGACAGGCACTAACTATGGCTACACCTTC. Translation: CASSRTGTNYGYTF.